The present entry profiles one T cell receptor (beta chain) with its context. Authors' methods: Counts of nucleated cells, estimated from reference gene primer amplification, were obtained. Produced via immunoSEQ multiplex PCR; TCRdb's table is partial and in-frame only. V, J and clone size are those of that table, while D and trimming were read from the DNA. The table has more than 25,000 clones, 65% to 90% seen once. These data come from a study of blood T cell repertoires in COVID-19. Study-level information: Material from acute and convalescent COVID-19 was sourced from the United States, Italy and Spain. The analysed material was cDNA or gDNA that came from T cells, B-cell-depleted T cells, or PBMCs.

This CDR3 comprises 16 residues. Per the germline V gene, CDR1 is SGHTS and CDR2 is YDEGEE. The ends were cut back, 4 bases at V and 6 bases at J, with 22 bases in the middle. This clonotype originated in a human donor in a cohort sampled during active COVID-19. The sequenced sample consisted of peripheral blood. The chain uses TRBV5-8 and TRBJ1-2; TRBD1 might be the D (5 bases). Written as DNA, the CDR3 is TGTGCCAGCAGCCCCACCGGTGGGGCCCACGTCCATGGCTACACCTTC. It codes for CASSPTGGAHVHGYTF.